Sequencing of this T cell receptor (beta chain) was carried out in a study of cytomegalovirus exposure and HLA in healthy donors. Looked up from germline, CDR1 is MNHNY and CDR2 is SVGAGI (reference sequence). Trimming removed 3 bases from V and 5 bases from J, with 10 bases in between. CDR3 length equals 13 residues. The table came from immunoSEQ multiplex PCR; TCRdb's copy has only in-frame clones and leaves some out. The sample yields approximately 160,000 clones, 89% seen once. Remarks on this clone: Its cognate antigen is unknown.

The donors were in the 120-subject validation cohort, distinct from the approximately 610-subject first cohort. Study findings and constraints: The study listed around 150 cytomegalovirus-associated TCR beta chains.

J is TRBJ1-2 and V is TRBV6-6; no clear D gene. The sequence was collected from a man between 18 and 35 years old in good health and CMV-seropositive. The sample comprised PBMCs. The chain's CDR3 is CASSYEGRYGYTF. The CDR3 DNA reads TGTGCCAGCAGTTATGAGGGAAGATATGGCTACACCTTC.